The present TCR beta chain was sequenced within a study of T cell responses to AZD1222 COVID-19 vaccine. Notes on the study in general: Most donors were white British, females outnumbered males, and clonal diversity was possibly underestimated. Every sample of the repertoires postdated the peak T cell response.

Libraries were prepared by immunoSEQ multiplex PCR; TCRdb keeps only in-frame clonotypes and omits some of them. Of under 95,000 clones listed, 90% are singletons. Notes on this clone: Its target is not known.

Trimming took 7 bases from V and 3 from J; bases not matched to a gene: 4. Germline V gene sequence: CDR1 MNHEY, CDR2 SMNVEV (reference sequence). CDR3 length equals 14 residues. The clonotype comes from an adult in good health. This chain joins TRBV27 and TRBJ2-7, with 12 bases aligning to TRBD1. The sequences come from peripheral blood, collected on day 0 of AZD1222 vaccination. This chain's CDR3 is CASKGTGGSYEQYF. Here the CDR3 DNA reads TGTGCCAGCAAAGGGACAGGGGGCAGCTACGAGCAGTACTTC.